Each of the 8 T cell receptor beta chains below was sequenced from the same sample in a study of CD8+ T cells in alopecia areata listed by TCRdb under 2018. Libraries came from the immunoSEQ multiplex PCR assay. RNA was extracted from all samples and reverse transcribed into cDNA, which served as template for TCR sequencing. TCRdb mirrors the immuneACCESS table, restricted to in-frame sequences. Some clones are absent from its copies; in checked studies, under half trace to an unresolved V gene, and the reason for the others is unknown. The sample yields some 190,000 clones; approximately 65% were counted once. The ten largest clones add up to around 1.2% of the sample. What this sample's treatment or condition label stands for: oral pan-JAK inhibitor, 5-10 mg twice daily. The sequencing here drew on CD4+ T cells sorted from blood, taken at week 44, from a patient treated with tofacitinib. The receptors originated from a human donor with alopecia areata.

This sequence joins TRBV29-1 and TRBJ1-1; 9 bases map to TRBD1. Germline V CDR1 and CDR2: SQVTM, ANQGSEA. CDR3 length equals 14 residues. The trim removed 4 bases at V and 1 base at J, leaving 4 bases unmatched. The CDR3 region has the DNA TGCAGCGTTGTGACAGGGGGTGCGAACACTGAAGCTTTCTTT. Translated, it gives CSVVTGGANTEAFF.

The genes are TRBV2 and TRBJ2-5, with D possibly being TRBD1 (6 bases). CDR1 is SNHLY, CDR2 FYNNEI, per germline. This CDR3 is 14 amino acids long. Trimming took 3 bases from V and 4 from J, leaving 12 bases between them. The chain's CDR3 is CASSDQGPGETQYF. CDR3 sequence (DNA): TGTGCCAGCAGTGATCAGGGGCCGGGAGAGACCCAGTACTTC.

This clone was detected ten times or more. The chain combines TRBV2 with TRBJ2-3; 11 positions agree with TRBD2. CDR3 length: 15 amino acids. The V gene end was trimmed by 8 bases and the J gene end by 1 base; junction bases not matched to a gene: 5. Germline V lookup: CDR1 SNHLY, CDR2 FYNNEI. The CDR3 here is CASGRSGGGTDTQYF. In DNA form, the CDR3 reads TGTGCCAGCGGACGTAGCGGGGGGGGCACAGATACGCAGTATTTT.

The chain couples TRBV29-1 to TRBJ2-3; D may be TRBD2 (7 bases). Germline values: CDR1 SQVTM, CDR2 ANQGSEA. The CDR3 sequence is 14 residues long. With 6 bases removed from V and 4 bases from J, the gap between germline ends came to 17 bases. CDR3 in DNA: TGCAGCGTCGAGGGGGGGTCGTCCGCAGATACGCAGTATTTT. The encoded protein is CSVEGGSSADTQYF.

The rearrangement links TRBV30 to TRBJ1-5; TRBD1 is a possible D gene (5 bases). Germline CDR1 reads GTSNPN; CDR2 reads SVGIG (reference sequence). The CDR3 length is 16 residues. The V end lost 0 bases, the J end lost 2 bases, and 14 bases lay between the germline ends. The CDR3 coding sequence is TGTGCCTGGAGTGTTAGGGGCATTCAGGGCAATCAGCCCCAGCATTTT. It translates to CAWSVRGIQGNQPQHF.

The chain links TRBV29-1 to TRBJ1-5, with 7 bases aligning to TRBD1. The V and J ends lost 0 bases and 8 bases, in that order; junction bases with no gene match: 7. The length of the CDR3 is 14 residues. Germline loops: CDR1 SQVTM, CDR2 ANQGSEA. The CDR3 DNA follows: TGCAGCGTTGAAGATCAGGGGGGTTCAGAGCCCCAGCATTTT. Its protein product is CSVEDQGGSEPQHF.

The chain combines TRBV29-1 with TRBJ1-2, with TRBD1 identical over 12 bases. J was trimmed by 8 bases and V by 6 bases; bases with no gene match: 10. The CDR3 covers 14 residues. Germline CDR1 SQVTM, CDR2 ANQGSEA. For the CDR3, the DNA is TGCAGCGTCCGGGACAGGGGGCCGGGAAAAGGCTACACCTTC. Its translation: CSVRDRGPGKGYTF.

This clone was observed a handful of times. This sequence joins TRBV7-6 and TRBJ2-5; TRBD1 is a possible D gene (6 bases). The germline V gene has CDR1 SGHVS and CDR2 FNYEAQ. CDR3 length: 14 amino acids. V was pared by 5 bases and J by 5 bases, with 15 bases between. The CDR3 region is CASSRTGPGETQYF. The CDR3 region has the DNA TGTGCCAGCAGCCGTACAGGGCCTGGGGAGACCCAGTACTTC.